The 18 T cell receptor beta chains reported below all come from one sample, sequenced in a study of cytomegalovirus exposure and HLA in healthy donors. The PCR was carried out with 60 Vbeta primers and 13 Jbeta primers. Profiling relied on immunoSEQ multiplex PCR, and the TCRdb table lists in-frame clones only, not all of them. The table has 150,000 to 200,000 clones, about 80% seen once; the top ten hold 2% to 2.5%. The specimen was PBMCs. The receptors here all came from a woman under 40 in good health and CMV-seropositive.

V is TRBV7-2 and J is TRBJ2-3, with 9 bases that match TRBD2. With 2 bases clipped from V and 2 bases from J, the junction kept 5 bases outside the gene matches. The CDR3 extends over 16 amino acids. Germline V gene lookup returns CDR1 SGHTA and CDR2 FQGNSA. The CDR3 coding sequence is TGTGCCAGCAGCTTAAGGCCGGGACTAGCCACAGATACGCAGTATTTT. Amino acid sequence: CASSLRPGLATDTQYF.

V is TRBV9 and J is TRBJ2-3, with 7 bases fitting TRBD2. Germline loops: CDR1 SGDLS, CDR2 YYNGEE. The CDR3 loop spans 18 amino acids. With 0 bases clipped from V and 3 bases from J, the junction kept 13 bases outside the gene matches. The CDR3 DNA sequence: TGTGCCAGCAGCGTAGCTAAAGAACCCCTCGGGGGGACAGATACGCAGTATTTT. Encoded protein: CASSVAKEPLGGTDTQYF.

The chain couples TRBV19 to TRBJ1-1, with TRBD1 as a possible D gene (5 bases). Germline V gives CDR1 LNHDA, CDR2 SQIVND (reference sequence). CDR3 size: 15 residues. V lost 3 bases to trimming and J lost 3 bases, with 14 bases between them. The CDR3 DNA follows: TGTGCCAGTAGTATTCCGTGGGGGGGGGACACTGAAGCTTTCTTT. Protein: CASSIPWGGDTEAFF.

This clone was seen only once. The V gene is TRBV12-5, the J gene TRBJ2-5, with D perhaps matching TRBD1 (5 bases). From germline, CDR1 is LGHNT and CDR2 FRNRAP. Trimming removed 1 base from V and 5 bases from J, with 11 bases in between. This CDR3 comprises 14 residues. The CDR3 region has the DNA TGTGCTAGTGGTTTGGCAGGGTTGGTGGAGACCCAGTACTTC. It yields the protein CASGLAGLVETQYF.

The V call is TRBV7-2, the J call TRBJ1-5; D possibly corresponds to TRBD1 (6 bases). The CDR3 is made up of 18 amino acids. Germline V gene lookup returns CDR1 SGHTA and CDR2 FQGNSA. V lost 5 bases and J 1 base, leaving 21 bases between the germline ends. This CDR3 reads CASSRTSVGQISNQPQHF. In DNA, the CDR3 is TGTGCCAGCAGCCGTACAAGCGTCGGACAGATAAGCAATCAGCCCCAGCATTTT.

This sequence joins TRBV19 and TRBJ2-7; 13 bases fit TRBD2. J was trimmed by 4 bases and V by 6 bases; bases with no gene match: 9. The CDR3 extends over 16 amino acids. CDR1 is LNHDA, CDR2 SQIVND, per germline (reference sequence). The CDR3 DNA follows: TGTGCCAGTAGATGGGATGGGACTAGCGGGGTTTACGAGCAGTACTTC. This encodes CASRWDGTSGVYEQYF.

Notes on this clone: The same CDR3 can be traced to other DNA sequences in this sample. The chain is built from TRBV14 and TRBJ1-1; 8 positions match TRBD1. Trimming removed 4 bases from V and 5 bases from J; junction bases left unmatched: 3. This CDR3 is 13 amino acids long. Germline-derived CDR1 and CDR2 are SGHDN and FVKESK. Written as DNA, the CDR3 is TGTGCCAGCAGCCGGGACAGGTTTACTGAAGCTTTCTTT. This translates into CASSRDRFTEAFF.

This chain uses TRBV9 with TRBJ2-2; D is undetermined. The V end lost 2 bases, the J end lost 5 bases, and 4 bases lay between the germline ends. CDR1 is SGDLS, CDR2 YYNGEE, per germline. The CDR3 has 12 amino acids. This chain's CDR3 is CASSVLTGELFF. The CDR3 DNA is TGTGCCAGCAGCGTTCTTACCGGGGAGCTGTTTTTT.

The chain employs TRBV15 and TRBJ1-2, with 8 bases that match TRBD1. The ends lost 5 bases at V and 5 bases at J; junction bases unmatched: 7. The CDR3 totals 14 residues. Germline CDR1 LNHNV, CDR2 YYDKDF (reference sequence). The CDR3 sequence is CATSQDTGGYGYTF. In DNA, the CDR3 is TGTGCCACCAGCCAAGACACAGGGGGATATGGCTACACCTTC.

V usage is TRBV5-1 and J usage is TRBJ2-1; TRBD1 matches at 7 bases. Germline lookup yields CDR1 SGHRS and CDR2 YFSETQ. The trim removed 2 bases at V and 7 bases at J, leaving 6 bases unmatched. There are 14 residues in the CDR3. The CDR3 sequence: CASSFAGTANEQFF. Written as DNA, the CDR3 is TGCGCCAGCAGCTTCGCCGGGACAGCGAATGAGCAGTTCTTC.

This clone was counted once. This chain links TRBV28 with TRBJ1-2; D not resolved. Germline CDR1 is MDHEN and CDR2 is SYDVKM. CDR3 length equals 16 residues. Trimming pared 5 bases from V and 3 bases from J, leaving 19 bases between. The CDR3 reads CASSPVEGDGHYGYTF. In nucleotides, the CDR3 is TGTGCCAGCAGTCCCGTTGAGGGCGATGGTCACTATGGCTACACCTTC.

In its sample, this clone was seen a few times. V and J are TRBV19 and TRBJ1-5; 10 nucleotides line up with TRBD1. The CDR3 totals 17 residues. Germline V lookup: CDR1 LNHDA, CDR2 SQIVND (reference sequence). The V and J ends lost 3 bases and 3 bases, in that order; junction bases with no gene match: 8. CDR3 sequence: CASSIRPGQGTNQPQHF. The CDR3 DNA reads TGTGCCAGTAGTATCCGACCGGGACAGGGGACCAATCAGCCCCAGCATTTT.

This clone was seen once. The J gene is TRBJ2-7, the V gene TRBV5-6, with TRBD1 matching over 9 bases. V was pared by 4 bases and J by 0 bases, with 5 bases of the junction left unmatched. The germline V gene encodes CDR1 SGHDT and CDR2 YYEEEE. This CDR3 spans 15 amino acids. Here the CDR3 DNA reads TGTGCCAGCAGCGCCGGACAGGGGTACTCCTACGAGCAGTACTTC. This sequence encodes CASSAGQGYSYEQYF.

This clone is labeled as medium-sized. The chain employs TRBV4-1 and TRBJ2-1; 7 nucleotides align to TRBD1. The CDR3 is 15 amino acids. The V gene end was trimmed by 3 bases and the J gene end by 0 bases; junction bases not matched to a gene: 2. In germline, CDR1 is MGHRA, CDR2 YSYEKL. CDR3 loop: CASSHGTVSYNEQFF. Here the CDR3 DNA reads TGCGCCAGCAGCCACGGGACAGTCTCCTACAATGAGCAGTTCTTC.

The chain has TRBV14 and TRBJ1-1, with TRBD1 identical over 7 bases. This CDR3 has 16 residues. V was pared by 2 bases and J by 1 base, with 7 bases of the junction left unmatched. The germline CDR1 and CDR2 sequences are SGHDN and FVKESK. For the CDR3, the DNA is TGTGCCAGCAGCCAAAGACAGGGTGCCGGGAACACTGAAGCTTTCTTT. It is translated as CASSQRQGAGNTEAFF.

The rearrangement uses TRBV7-8 and TRBJ2-5; TRBD1 matches at 9 bases. The CDR3 is 15 amino acids. The ends lost 2 bases at V and 2 bases at J; junction bases unmatched: 3. The germline V gene has CDR1 SGHVS and CDR2 FQNEAQ. CDR3 region: CASSLPGQGQETQYF. The CDR3 DNA reads TGTGCCAGCAGCTTACCGGGACAGGGTCAAGAGACCCAGTACTTC.

The chain has TRBV18 and TRBJ2-6; no clear D. This CDR3 contains 18 residues. V shed 0 bases and J shed 4 bases, with 16 bases lying between them. Germline V gene lookup returns CDR1 KGHSH and CDR2 LQKENI. CDR3 bases: TGTGCCAGCTCACCACCTCTGGCAGACCTGGAGGGGGCCAACGTCCTGACTTTC. It yields the protein CASSPPLADLEGANVLTF. The variable domain in full, with the rest retrieved from reference TRBV18 and TRBJ2-6, is NAGVMQNPRHLVRRRGQEARLRCSPMKGHSHVYWYRQLPEEGLKFMVYLQKENIIDESGMPKERFSAEFPKEGPSILRIQQVVRGDSAAYFCASSPPLADLEGANVLTFGAGSRLTVL.

The genes are TRBV28 and TRBJ2-1; 8 bases match TRBD2. Germline CDR1 reads MDHEN; CDR2 reads SYDVKM. The CDR3 runs to 15 residues. The V segment lost 2 bases and the J segment 7 bases; nucleotides outside the gene matches: 7. Here the CDR3 reads CASSLAGGSFNEQFF. CDR3 DNA sequence: TGTGCCAGCAGTTTAGCGGGGGGCTCCTTTAATGAGCAGTTCTTC.